The T cell receptor (beta chain) described here comes from a study of T-cell reconstitution after alpha-beta-depleted transplantation in children. CDR3 length equals 14 residues. The V and J ends lost 4 bases and 2 bases respectively, with 9 bases between them. This sample's TCRbeta library carried unique molecular identifier barcodes. MiXCR, applied by TCRdb to the PCR reads, yields one record per CDR3 protein. The sample records 500,000 or so distinct CDR3 sequences, approximately 30% being singletons. The sequence came from a human donor who donated a stem cell graft to a child with aplastic anemia. This sample comprised PBMCs from the stem cell graft donor, obtained from the stem cell graft. This chain uses TRBV12-3 or TRBV12-4 with TRBJ2-1, with D possibly being TRBD1 (5 bases). Here the CDR3 reads CASSSSTAYNEQFF. The DNA for the CDR3 is TGTGCCAGCAGTTCATCGACAGCCTACAATGAGCAGTTCTTC.